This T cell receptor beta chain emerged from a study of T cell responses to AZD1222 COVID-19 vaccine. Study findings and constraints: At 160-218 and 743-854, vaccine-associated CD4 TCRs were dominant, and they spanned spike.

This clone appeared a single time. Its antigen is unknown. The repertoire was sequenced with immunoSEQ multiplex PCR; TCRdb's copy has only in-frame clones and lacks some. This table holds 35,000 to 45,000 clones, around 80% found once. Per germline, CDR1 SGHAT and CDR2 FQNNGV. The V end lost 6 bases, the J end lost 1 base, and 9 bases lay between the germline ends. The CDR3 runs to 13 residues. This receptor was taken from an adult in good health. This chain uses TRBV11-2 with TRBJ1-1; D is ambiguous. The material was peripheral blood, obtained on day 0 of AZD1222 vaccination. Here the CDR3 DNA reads TGTGCCAGCAGTCCGCGGCAGAACACTGAAGCTTTCTTT. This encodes CASSPRQNTEAFF.